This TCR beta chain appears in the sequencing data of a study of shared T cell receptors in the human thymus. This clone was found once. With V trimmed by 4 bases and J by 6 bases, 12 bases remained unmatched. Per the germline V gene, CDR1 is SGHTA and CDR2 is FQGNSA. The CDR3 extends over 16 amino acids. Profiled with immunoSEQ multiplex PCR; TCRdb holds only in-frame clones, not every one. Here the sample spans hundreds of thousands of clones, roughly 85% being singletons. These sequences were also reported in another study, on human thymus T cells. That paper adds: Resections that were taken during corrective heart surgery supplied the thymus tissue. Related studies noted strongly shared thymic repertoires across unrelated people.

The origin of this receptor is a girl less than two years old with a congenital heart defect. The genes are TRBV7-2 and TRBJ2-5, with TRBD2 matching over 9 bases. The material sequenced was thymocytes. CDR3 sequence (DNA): TGTGCCAGCAGCTCCCGGCCCGCGGGGGGGTCCAAGACCCAGTACTTC. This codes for CASSSRPAGGSKTQYF.